This T cell receptor (beta chain) was identified during a study of CD8 T cells in Susac syndrome. Random hexamers were used to reverse transcribe roughly 0.45 to 1 ug of RNA. TCRdb fed the immunoSEQ multiplex PCR reads into MiXCR, producing one record per CDR3 protein. The table has 70,000 to 100,000 distinct CDR3 sequences, 96% seen once. V shed 4 bases and J shed 0 bases, with 17 bases lying between them. The CDR3 extends over 17 amino acids. Looked up from germline, CDR1 is SGHDT and CDR2 is YYEEEE. The receptor's source is a human donor with Susac syndrome. The chain uses TRBV5-6 and TRBJ2-4, with D maybe TRBD2 (7 bases). Sequencing input: CD8+ T cells from PBMCs. CDR3 in DNA: TGTGCCAGCAGCCATGCCAAGGGGGGGCGAGCCAAAAACATTCAGTACTTC. Amino acids: CASSHAKGGRAKNIQYF.